A single sample gave rise to the 32 T cell receptor beta chains below, sequenced in a study of T cells after posttransplantation cyclophosphamide. Produced via immunoSEQ multiplex PCR; TCRdb's table is partial and in-frame only. Altogether 40,000 to 55,000 clones were found in the sample, and no singletons occur. The sequencing sample was made of PBMCs. All receptors come from a man aged 40-49 years in good health, CMV-negative, and a related stem cell transplant donor.

There are many counts of this clone. The chain couples TRBV7-9 to TRBJ1-4; 9 bases match TRBD1. Looked up from germline, CDR1 is SEHNR and CDR2 is FQNEAQ (reference sequence). Losses at the gene ends were 6 bases for V and 8 bases for J; bases not matched to a gene: 7. CDR3 length equals 14 residues. The CDR3 loop reads CASSSQGAREKLFF. The CDR3 DNA reads as TGTGCCAGCAGTTCACAGGGGGCGAGGGAAAAACTGTTTTTT.

The CDR3 DNA reads TGTGCCAGCAGCCTCATTTTAGGGGACAGCGCAATAAACTCCTACGAGCAGTACTTC. Translating it yields CASSLILGDSAINSYEQYF. The chain couples TRBV5-5 to TRBJ2-5; 7 bases match TRBD1. The assigned J gene may be wrong: the sequence end matches TRBJ2-7 better. The germline V gene has CDR1 SGHKS and CDR2 YYEKEE (reference sequence). The CDR3 runs 19 residues.

This clone turned up a few times. The chain joins TRBV5-4 to TRBJ2-5, with D perhaps TRBD2 (6 bases). The CDR3 is made up of 15 amino acids. Germline CDR1 reads SGHNT; CDR2 reads YYREEE (reference sequence). Trimming cost V 0 bases and J 5 bases, with 14 bases left between them. DNA of the CDR3: TGTGCCAGCAGCTTGGGCAGCGGGCCCGCTGAGACCCAGTACTTC. Translating it yields CASSLGSGPAETQYF.

This clone was observed many times. The V gene is TRBV2, the J gene TRBJ2-2; D might be TRBD1 (6 bases). Trimming took 6 bases from V and 2 from J, leaving 13 bases between them. The V gene's germline CDR1 is SNHLY and CDR2 FYNNEI. The CDR3 is 15 residues long. The CDR3 DNA reads as TGTGCCAGCAGGAGGGGGACGGCTAACACCGGGGAGCTGTTTTTT. Amino acid sequence: CASRRGTANTGELFF.

This clone was counted at least ten times. The genes are TRBV27 and TRBJ1-2; 8 nucleotides agree with TRBD1. The trim removed 5 bases at V and 3 bases at J, leaving 11 bases unmatched. Per germline, CDR1 MNHEY and CDR2 SMNVEV (reference sequence). The length of the CDR3 is 16 residues. The CDR3 protein is CASSPGQGGGYYGYTF. The CDR3 bases are TGTGCCAGCAGTCCAGGACAGGGTGGAGGGTACTATGGCTACACCTTC.

This clone has ten or more counts. The rearrangement links TRBV6-1 to TRBJ1-4; D is perhaps TRBD1 (5 bases). Trimming removed 7 bases at V and 4 bases at J, with 16 bases between. This CDR3 comprises 15 residues. The V gene's germline CDR1 is MNHNS and CDR2 SASEGT. The CDR3 DNA follows: TGTGCCAGCACTATAGGAGACAGCTTTAATGAAAAACTGTTTTTT. Translation gives CASTIGDSFNEKLFF.

This clone has ten or more counts. The gene calls are TRBV11-2 and TRBJ2-5, with 8 bases fitting TRBD2. The CDR3 length is 14 residues. J was trimmed by 1 base and V by 6 bases; bases with no gene match: 4. Germline V lookup: CDR1 SGHAT, CDR2 FQNNGV. The CDR3 reads CASRFTSGQETQYF. The DNA of the CDR3 is TGTGCCAGCAGGTTTACTAGCGGCCAAGAGACCCAGTACTTC.

Only a few counts were recorded for this clone. This chain links TRBV2 with TRBJ1-3; the D is unclear. The CDR3 is 14 amino acids. Trimming stripped 6 bases from V and 0 bases from J, with 9 bases between. Looked up from germline, CDR1 is SNHLY and CDR2 is FYNNEI. The CDR3 bases are TGTGCCAGCAGCTTAGGAGTCTCTGGAAACACCATATATTTT. Translation gives CASSLGVSGNTIYF.

This clone was found many times. The chain couples TRBV10-3 to TRBJ1-3, with D perhaps TRBD1 (5 bases). CDR1 and CDR2 from the germline V gene are ENHRY and SYGVKD. V gave up 6 bases and J gave up 5 bases, with 14 bases separating them. CDR3 length equals 14 residues. The CDR3 region has the DNA TGTGCCATCAGCGCCGACAGTCTAAGAAACACCATATATTTT. Translating it yields CAISADSLRNTIYF.

The chain links TRBV7-9 to TRBJ2-5; TRBD1 is a possible D gene (6 bases). CDR3 length: 14 residues. The V gene's germline CDR1 is SEHNR and CDR2 FQNEAQ (reference sequence). With 2 bases removed from V and 2 bases from J, the gap between germline ends came to 9 bases. The CDR3 protein is CASSLSTGQETQYF. CDR3 sequence (DNA): TGTGCCAGCAGCTTATCGACAGGACAAGAGACCCAGTACTTC. The variable domain in full, completed from reference TRBV7-9 and TRBJ2-5, reads DTGVSQNPRHKITKRGQNVTFRCDPISEHNRLYWYRQTLGQGPEFLTYFQNEAQLEKSRLLSDRFSAERPKGSFSTLEIQRTEQGDSAMYLCASSLSTGQETQYFGPGTRLLVL.

This clone was observed at least ten times. CDR3 sequence reads: CASSLGLVGELFF. In nucleotides, the CDR3 is TGCGCCAGCAGCCTAGGACTAGTCGGGGAGCTGTTTTTT. V usage is TRBV4-1 and J usage is TRBJ2-2, with TRBD2 matching over 7 bases. The CDR3 has 13 residues. Trimming removed 4 bases from V and 7 bases from J; junction bases left unmatched: 3. Germline V lookup: CDR1 MGHRA, CDR2 YSYEKL.

This clone has at least ten counts. The genes are TRBV11-2 and TRBJ1-2; 9 bases align to TRBD1. Trimming at V came to 5 bases and at J to 5 bases, leaving 9 bases not matched to a gene. The CDR3 extends over 15 amino acids. CDR1 SGHAT and CDR2 FQNNGV come from the germline V gene. CDR3 amino acids: CASSKTTGTGYGYTF. CDR3 coding DNA: TGTGCCAGCAGCAAAACCACCGGGACAGGGTATGGCTACACCTTC.

In this sample, this clone turned up many times. The chain links TRBV2 to TRBJ1-5; TRBD1 matches 11 bases. This CDR3 comprises 17 residues. After removal of 4 bases from V and 2 bases from J, the junction contained 7 bases not matched to a gene. CDR1 and CDR2 from the germline V gene are SNHLY and FYNNEI. CDR3 nucleotide sequence: TGTGCCAGCAGTGCCGGGACAGGGGGATATGGCAATCAGCCCCAGCATTTT. This codes for CASSAGTGGYGNQPQHF.

This clone was seen at least ten times. The chain recombines TRBV7-3 with TRBJ2-3; possibly TRBD2 for D (5 bases). Germline values: CDR1 SGHTA, CDR2 FQGTGA. There are 14 residues in the CDR3. V gave up 8 bases and J gave up 0 bases, with 12 bases separating them. The CDR3 DNA sequence: TGTGCCAGCCGTTTGGGAGCTAGCACAGATACGCAGTATTTT. It is translated as CASRLGASTDTQYF.

V usage is TRBV2 and J usage is TRBJ2-1; 9 bases are shared with TRBD1. With 8 bases clipped from V and 1 base from J, the junction kept 12 bases outside the gene matches. The CDR3 runs to 17 residues. CDR1 SNHLY and CDR2 FYNNEI come from the germline V gene. CDR3 coding DNA: TGTGCCAGCGCCCAAGAATGGGGACAGGGTTCCTACAATGAGCAGTTCTTC. Translated, it gives CASAQEWGQGSYNEQFF.

This clone came up many times. The rearrangement links TRBV19 to TRBJ1-4; TRBD1 matches 9 bases. Germline CDR1 LNHDA, CDR2 SQIVND (reference sequence). V lost 6 bases, J lost 6 bases, and 8 bases stayed unmatched. The CDR3 runs to 15 residues. DNA for the CDR3: TGTGCCAGTAGACTACCGGGACAGGGTGATGAAAAACTGTTTTTT. Its translation is CASRLPGQGDEKLFF. Together with reference TRBV19 and TRBJ1-4, the CDR3 gives the full variable domain: DGGITQSPKYLFRKEGQNVTLSCEQNLNHDAMYWYRQDPGQGLRLIYYSQIVNDFQKGDIAEGYSVSREKKESFPLTVTSAQKNPTAFYLCASRLPGQGDEKLFFGSGTQLSVL.

This clone was recorded at least ten times. The chain links TRBV7-8 to TRBJ2-7; tentatively, D is TRBD1 (7 bases). The V end lost 8 bases, the J end lost 2 bases, and 16 bases lay between the germline ends. Germline V lookup: CDR1 SGHVS, CDR2 FQNEAQ. The CDR3 consists of 14 residues. CDR3 amino acids: CASSFRGVTYEQYF. The CDR3 DNA reads as TGTGCCAGCTCCTTCAGGGGGGTAACCTACGAGCAGTACTTC.

V is TRBV11-1 and J is TRBJ2-5; 8 bases map to TRBD1. CDR3 size: 15 residues. With 1 base clipped from V and 5 bases from J, the junction kept 6 bases outside the gene matches. Germline V gene sequence: CDR1 SGHAT, CDR2 FQDESV (reference sequence). CDR3 in amino acids: CASSLVRGLGETQYF. The CDR3 DNA sequence: TGTGCCAGCAGCTTAGTCAGGGGGCTTGGGGAGACCCAGTACTTC.

This clone was detected many times. Other DNA variants within this sample encode the same CDR3. The chain couples TRBV6-1 to TRBJ1-2; D is undetermined. The CDR3 is 14 residues long. Germline CDR1 MNHNS, CDR2 SASEGT. The germline V and J ends were trimmed by 0 bases and 4 bases, with 9 bases remaining between them. CDR3 DNA: TGTGCCAGCAGTGAAGCCGGAGAGGGCTATGGCTACACCTTC. As protein: CASSEAGEGYGYTF.

The rearrangement joins TRBV7-3 to TRBJ2-5; perhaps TRBD2 as D (5 bases). This CDR3 comprises 14 residues. Trimming stripped 0 bases from V and 2 bases from J, with 7 bases between. From germline, CDR1 is SGHTA and CDR2 FQGTGA. The CDR3 sequence is CASSLTPGQETQYF. Written as DNA, the CDR3 is TGTGCCAGCAGCTTAACGCCGGGGCAAGAGACCCAGTACTTC.

This clone has at least ten counts. J is TRBJ1-5 and V is TRBV5-5; D possibly corresponds to TRBD1 (6 bases). Trimming shortened V by 1 base and J by 4 bases, and 18 bases separated the two germline ends. The CDR3 has 17 residues. Looked up from germline, CDR1 is SGHKS and CDR2 is YYEKEE (reference sequence). The CDR3 protein is CASSLTKRGGGNQPQHF. For the CDR3, the DNA is TGTGCCAGCAGCTTGACCAAACGAGGGGGGGGGAATCAGCCCCAGCATTTT.

This clone came up many times. Distinct nucleotide sequences in the sample also encode this CDR3. The J gene is TRBJ2-3, the V gene TRBV6-5; 8 bases are a match to TRBD2. V was clipped by 0 bases and J by 7 bases; unmatched bases: 6. There are 15 residues in the CDR3. The germline CDR1 and CDR2 sequences are MNHEY and SVGAGI. The CDR3 here is CASSYSLTSGNTQYF. The CDR3 nucleotides read TGTGCCAGCAGTTACTCTCTCACTAGCGGAAATACGCAGTATTTT.

This clone was found many times. The chain is built from TRBV14 and TRBJ1-5; D may be TRBD1 (5 bases). The V end was cut by 0 bases, the J end by 9 bases, with 9 bases between. The CDR3 runs to 13 residues. The V gene's germline CDR1 is SGHDN and CDR2 FVKESK. The CDR3 spells CASSQDITGPQHF. For the CDR3, the DNA is TGTGCCAGCAGCCAAGACATCACAGGGCCCCAGCATTTT.

There are many counts of this clone. This rearrangement joins TRBV6-5 to TRBJ1-5; D remains unclear. V gave up 6 bases and J gave up 6 bases, with 15 bases separating them. The CDR3 contains 14 residues. The germline V gene encodes CDR1 MNHEY and CDR2 SVGAGI. DNA of the CDR3: TGTGCCAGCAGAGCAATCGGCGGATTTCAGCCCCAGCATTTT. Its translation is CASRAIGGFQPQHF.

In its sample, this clone was seen many times. The gene calls are TRBV7-8 and TRBJ2-2, with 7 bases identical to TRBD2. The CDR3 extends over 16 amino acids. V lost 1 base, J lost 1 base, and 3 bases stayed unmatched. The V gene's germline CDR1 is SGHVS and CDR2 FQNEAQ. The CDR3 sequence is CASSLESGMNTGELFF. In DNA, the CDR3 is TGTGCCAGCAGCTTAGAAAGCGGGATGAACACCGGGGAGCTGTTTTTT.

This clone was counted ten times or more. The chain employs TRBV19 and TRBJ1-5; D not resolved. V was pared by 7 bases and J by 2 bases, with 15 bases between. The CDR3 runs to 15 residues. Germline-derived CDR1 and CDR2 are LNHDA and SQIVND (reference sequence). CDR3 DNA: TGTGCCAGTACCCTGTCCCTGGCTGGCAATCAGCCCCAGCATTTT. This translates into CASTLSLAGNQPQHF.

This chain connects TRBV2 to TRBJ2-3; a weak D match, TRBD2 (5 bases). The germline V gene has CDR1 SNHLY and CDR2 FYNNEI. Trimming removed 7 bases from V and 6 bases from J, with 17 bases in between. The CDR3 spans 14 residues. The CDR3, as DNA: TGTGCCAGCAAGCCCGAGGGCGGATGGGATACGCAGTATTTT. Translating it yields CASKPEGGWDTQYF.

In its sample, this clone was seen many times. This chain joins TRBV7-3 and TRBJ2-1, with 7 bases fitting TRBD2. CDR1 SGHTA and CDR2 FQGTGA come from the germline V gene. This CDR3 is 18 amino acids long. The ends lost 2 bases at V and 2 bases at J; junction bases unmatched: 12. The CDR3 nucleotides read TGTGCCAGCAGCTTAGTCAGGGCGGGAGTTATCCCCTACAATGAGCAGTTCTTC. This codes for CASSLVRAGVIPYNEQFF.

In this sample, this clone turned up many times. The gene calls are TRBV19 and TRBJ2-5, with 8 bases that match TRBD2. Germline CDR1 and CDR2: LNHDA and SQIVND (reference sequence). CDR3 length: 13 amino acids. V lost 5 bases to trimming and J lost 5 bases; unmatched junction nucleotides: 4. CDR3 DNA sequence: TGTGCCAGTAGTGGGAGCGGGGGTGAGACCCAGTACTTC. It codes for CASSGSGGETQYF.

This clone has ten or more counts. The chain uses TRBV6-5 and TRBJ2-5; 8 nucleotides agree with TRBD2. Unmatched junction bases numbered 3, after V lost 5 bases and J lost 4 bases. Germline CDR1 is MNHEY and CDR2 is SVGAGI. This CDR3 region has 13 residues. CDR3 sequence reads: CASSGSGVETQYF. CDR3 DNA: TGTGCCAGCAGTGGTAGCGGGGTAGAGACCCAGTACTTC.

This clone was picked up many times. The chain recombines TRBV5-1 with TRBJ1-6; 9 bases fit TRBD1. The ends lost 3 bases at V and 10 bases at J; junction bases unmatched: 8. CDR1 and CDR2 (germline): SGHRS, YFSETQ. There are 15 residues in the CDR3. DNA for the CDR3: TGCGCCAGCAGCTGGGGGGACAGGGATGGGTCACCCCTCCACTTT. Protein sequence: CASSWGDRDGSPLHF.

This clone was seen repeatedly, ten times or more. DNA for the CDR3: TGTGCCAGCAGCGACCCAGGGGGCGGGAACACTGAAGCTTTCTTT. The encoded protein is CASSDPGGGNTEAFF. The chain carries TRBV9 and TRBJ1-1; 8 bases align to TRBD1. The ends lost 3 bases at V and 1 base at J; junction bases unmatched: 5. CDR1 and CDR2 from the germline V gene are SGDLS and YYNGEE. This CDR3 is built from 15 residues.